This entry describes one TCR beta chain. Antigen unknown. These data belong to a study of blood T cells in healthy people across ages. A J-beta primer mix and a sample-barcoded 5' primer were used in a second PCR of roughly 6 to 11 cycles. TCRdb independently ran MiXCR on the 5' RACE reads; one entry per CDR3 protein. Here the sample spans 790,000 or so distinct CDR3 sequences, around 50% being singletons. Study-level results: Higher diversity and more naive CD4+ cells were features of long-lived donors, compared to aged donors.

There are 13 residues in the CDR3. Germline CDR1 is SGHVS and CDR2 is FQNEAQ. With 5 bases removed from V and 2 bases from J, the gap between germline ends came to 9 bases. The source is a man aged 40-55 years in good health. Input material: blood. The chain links TRBV7-8 to TRBJ2-5; no reliable D call. The CDR3 DNA reads TGTGCCAGCAGCCCCATGGGTCAAGAGACCCAGTACTTC. This codes for CASSPMGQETQYF.